This T cell receptor beta chain was documented in a study of brain T cells in children with intractable seizures. Study-level results: Absence of clones before surgery may stem from lower sequencing depth. Patients' HCMV serostatus was unknown; virus specificity rests on CDR3 similarity alone.

Sequencing was limited to surgery cases with top T cell transcript signatures in brain tissue. Before surgery, patients took at least one anti-epileptic drug. This clone appeared a single time. The antigen is not known. Sequencing used immunoSEQ multiplex PCR; TCRdb keeps in-frame clones, though not all of them. The repertoire holds about 80,000 clones, more than 75% seen once, with around 22% in the top ten. The CDR3 consists of 16 residues. Germline values: CDR1 SGHDT, CDR2 YYEEEE. Trimming took 4 bases from V and 4 from J; bases not matched to a gene: 11. The sequencing here drew on peripheral blood, taken at surgery. This chain links TRBV5-6 with TRBJ2-1, with TRBD2 identical over 7 bases. The TCR was taken from a girl aged 2-10 years with Rasmussen encephalitis and intractable seizures. The CDR3 region is CASSGPAGSGYNEQFF. CDR3 nucleotide sequence: TGTGCCAGCAGCGGACCAGCGGGGTCTGGGTACAATGAGCAGTTCTTC. Looking up the rest from reference TRBV5-6 and TRBJ2-1 gives the full variable domain: DAGVTQSPTHLIKTRGQQVTLRCSPKSGHDTVSWYQQALGQGPQFIFQYYEEEERQRGNFPDRFSGHQFPNYSSELNVNALLLGDSALYLCASSGPAGSGYNEQFFGPGTRLTVL.